What follows are 30 T cell receptor beta chains derived from one specimen sequenced in a study of blood T cell repertoires in COVID-19. Sequenced by immunoSEQ multiplex PCR; TCRdb stores in-frame clones only, minus some. The sample records under 130,000 clones, roughly 85% being singletons. Sequencing input: peripheral blood. These receptors were obtained from a man aged 45 to 65 in a cohort sampled during active COVID-19.

The chain links TRBV7-9 to TRBJ2-5, with D possibly TRBD2 on 6 matching bases. CDR1 and CDR2 from the germline V gene are SEHNR and FQNEAQ (reference sequence). V was trimmed by 5 bases and J by 2 bases, leaving 12 bases between them. CDR3 size: 14 residues. CDR3 amino acids: CASSAPGLQETQYF. CDR3 bases: TGTGCCAGCAGCGCCCCGGGACTGCAAGAGACCCAGTACTTC.

This chain connects TRBV7-9 to TRBJ1-4, with D tentatively TRBD1 (5 bases). CDR1 is SEHNR and CDR2 is FQNEAQ in the germline V gene (reference sequence). Trimming pared 2 bases from V and 14 bases from J, leaving 12 bases between. The CDR3 runs 12 residues. DNA for the CDR3: TGTGCCAGCAGCTTAACCTCAGGGCCCCTGTTTTTT. Residues: CASSLTSGPLFF.

As for this clone: The junction departs from the called germline gene at one end, perhaps through a read error. The chain uses TRBV7-2 and TRBJ2-1, with 7 bases identical to TRBD1. This CDR3 is 13 amino acids long. Germline CDR1 reads SGHTA; CDR2 reads FQGNSA. CDR3 coding DNA: TGTGCCAGCAACTTAGATATCCGGGACAGACAGTTCTTC. It is translated as CASNLDIRDRQFF.

J is TRBJ1-2 and V is TRBV23-1; D unresolved. TRBV23-1 is labeled an ORF, and its function is uncertain. Between the trimmed V and J ends, which lost 6 bases and 7 bases, there was a span of 21 bases. The CDR3 runs 15 residues. CDR3 sequence reads: CASRPSEAPYSGYTF. CDR3 in DNA: TGCGCCAGCAGGCCGAGCGAAGCTCCATATTCTGGCTACACCTTC.

This clone was observed once. The chain joins TRBV7-8 to TRBJ1-2, with 7 bases fitting TRBD1. CDR3 length: 17 amino acids. Germline V gene lookup returns CDR1 SGHVS and CDR2 FQNEAQ. V was clipped by 1 base and J by 2 bases; unmatched bases: 10. In DNA form, the CDR3 reads TGTGCCAGCAGCTTAGAGTGGACCGGGACAGTCAACTATGGCTACACCTTC. It is translated as CASSLEWTGTVNYGYTF.

The chain links TRBV6-5 to TRBJ2-3; 9 nucleotides agree with TRBD2. This CDR3 is 15 amino acids long. CDR1 is MNHEY, CDR2 SVGAGI, per germline. Trimming took 6 bases from V and 0 from J; bases not matched to a gene: 4. The CDR3 sequence: CASSVLAGSTDTQYF. Here the CDR3 DNA reads TGTGCCAGCAGCGTCCTAGCGGGGAGCACAGATACGCAGTATTTT.

In this sample, this clone turned up once. V usage is TRBV25-1 and J usage is TRBJ2-5; D is ambiguous. V dropped 1 base and J dropped 5 bases, with 14 bases sitting between them. Germline CDR1 is MGHDK and CDR2 is SYGVNS. This CDR3 has 15 residues. The CDR3 nucleotides read TGTGCCAGCAGTGAATTTCAGGATGGGCTGGAGACCCAGTACTTC. Translation gives CASSEFQDGLETQYF. Using reference TRBV25-1 and TRBJ2-5 for the parts outside the CDR3, the full variable domain is EADIYQTPRYLVIGTGKKITLECSQTMGHDKMYWYQQDPGMELHLIHYSYGVNSTEKGDLSSESTVSRIRTEHFPLTLESARPSHTSQYLCASSEFQDGLETQYFGPGTRLLVL.

J is TRBJ1-5 and V is TRBV19, with 10 bases matching TRBD1. This CDR3 has 15 residues. Per germline, CDR1 LNHDA and CDR2 SQIVND (reference sequence). The J segment lost 7 bases and the V segment lost 10 bases, leaving 13 bases of the junction unmatched. CDR3 bases: TGTGCCACCGGGACAGGGGAGGGCCCAGGGCAGCCCCAGCATTTT. The encoded protein is CATGTGEGPGQPQHF.

The chain links TRBV28 to TRBJ1-4; D unresolved. The CDR3 is made up of 15 amino acids. Germline lookup yields CDR1 MDHEN and CDR2 SYDVKM. The ends were cut back, 3 bases at V and 8 bases at J, with 16 bases in the middle. In nucleotides, the CDR3 is TGTGCCAGCAGTTTCGTTACAGCTGATGGGGAAAAACTGTTTTTT. This codes for CASSFVTADGEKLFF.

The rearrangement links TRBV5-1 to TRBJ2-5, with TRBD1 identical over 7 bases. The V gene's germline CDR1 is SGHRS and CDR2 YFSETQ. J was trimmed by 5 bases and V by 4 bases; bases with no gene match: 8. This CDR3 is 14 amino acids long. CDR3 amino acids: CASSPIGQEETQYF. CDR3 in DNA: TGCGCCAGCAGCCCTATAGGACAGGAGGAGACCCAGTACTTC. The variable domain in full, completed from reference TRBV5-1 and TRBJ2-5, reads KAGVTQTPRYLIKTRGQQVTLSCSPISGHRSVSWYQQTPGQGLQFLFEYFSETQRNKGNFPGRFSGRQFSNSRSEMNVSTLELGDSALYLCASSPIGQEETQYFGPGTRLLVL.

CDR3 sequence (DNA): TGTGCCAGCAGCACCGGACAGGGCCTCCTAGGGGAGACCCAGTACTTC. This sequence encodes CASSTGQGLLGETQYF. The chain uses TRBV5-6 and TRBJ2-5; 8 bases line up with TRBD1. V shed 4 bases and J 5 bases; nucleotides not matched to a gene: 13. Germline lookup yields CDR1 SGHDT and CDR2 YYEEEE. This CDR3 has 16 amino acids.

CDR3 loop: CAISGSGTDTQYF. CDR3 DNA sequence: TGTGCCATCAGTGGCTCGGGCACAGATACGCAGTATTTT. V gene TRBV10-3 combines with J gene TRBJ2-3; D is ambiguous. V lost 4 bases and J lost 1, with 6 bases in between. The CDR3 totals 13 residues. Per germline, CDR1 ENHRY and CDR2 SYGVKD.

V and J are TRBV6-5 and TRBJ1-1; possible D gene TRBD1, 6 bases. The CDR3 length is 13 residues. The germline gives CDR1 MNHEY, CDR2 SVGAGI. V was shortened by 3 bases and J by 5 bases, with 10 bases between the two germline ends. DNA for the CDR3: TGTGCCAGCAGTTATTTACAGGGAACTGAAGCTTTCTTT. Amino acids: CASSYLQGTEAFF.

This chain joins TRBV5-1 and TRBJ1-1, with D unresolved. The length of the CDR3 is 14 residues. Germline CDR1 and CDR2: SGHRS and YFSETQ. V was cut by 0 bases and J by 0 bases, with 6 bases left in between. The CDR3: CASSLGHLNTEAFF. The CDR3 DNA reads as TGCGCCAGCAGCTTGGGACATCTGAACACTGAAGCTTTCTTT.

A single count supports this clone. The chain is built from TRBV9 and TRBJ2-1, with a weak D call TRBD1 (6 bases). Germline CDR1 SGDLS, CDR2 YYNGEE. The V end was cut by 4 bases, the J end by 1 base, with 12 bases between. The length of the CDR3 is 15 residues. The CDR3 here is CASSHTGLSYNEQFF. The CDR3 nucleotides are TGTGCCAGCAGCCACACAGGGTTGTCCTACAATGAGCAGTTCTTC. Complete variable domain (other parts from reference TRBV9 and TRBJ2-1): DSGVTQTPKHLITATGQRVTLRCSPRSGDLSVYWYQQSLDQGLQFLIQYYNGEERAKGNILERFSAQQFPDLHSELNLSSLELGDSALYFCASSHTGLSYNEQFFGPGTRLTVL.

The chain has TRBV7-9 and TRBJ2-5; TRBD2 agrees at 12 bases. Germline assignment: CDR1 SEHNR and CDR2 FQNEAQ (reference sequence). J gave up 5 bases and V 0 bases, and 7 bases lay outside the gene matches. The length of the CDR3 is 17 residues. The CDR3 sequence: CASSLAPLAGGPETQYF. The CDR3 DNA follows: TGTGCCAGCAGCTTAGCGCCCCTAGCGGGGGGGCCGGAGACCCAGTACTTC.

In DNA form, the CDR3 reads TGTGCCAGCAGCTTAATGGTTGCAGGCCAAGAGACCCAGTACTTC. This translates into CASSLMVAGQETQYF. This rearrangement joins TRBV7-3 to TRBJ2-5; D is undetermined. This CDR3 region has 15 residues. V was clipped by 1 base and J by 1 base, with 10 bases between them. Per the germline V gene, CDR1 is SGHTA and CDR2 is FQGTGA.

V usage is TRBV7-9 and J usage is TRBJ1-1; D gene uncertain. The V and J ends lost 5 bases and 3 bases respectively, with 10 bases between them. The CDR3 has 13 amino acids. Germline assignment: CDR1 SEHNR and CDR2 FQNEAQ (reference sequence). The CDR3 reads CASSRGRDTEAFF. The CDR3 coding sequence is TGTGCCAGCAGCCGCGGGAGGGACACTGAAGCTTTCTTT. Supplemented by reference TRBV7-9 and TRBJ1-1, the full variable domain reads DTGVSQNPRHKITKRGQNVTFRCDPISEHNRLYWYRQTLGQGPEFLTYFQNEAQLEKSRLLSDRFSAERPKGSFSTLEIQRTEQGDSAMYLCASSRGRDTEAFFGQGTRLTVV.

The rearrangement joins TRBV9 to TRBJ2-3; 7 bases agree with TRBD1. Trimming cost V 1 base and J 2 bases; bases outside gene matches: 4. The CDR3 consists of 15 residues. Germline CDR1 reads SGDLS; CDR2 reads YYNGEE. The CDR3 spells CASSVWDSYTDTQYF. CDR3 nucleotides: TGTGCCAGCAGCGTATGGGACAGCTACACAGATACGCAGTATTTT.

The V and J genes are TRBV6-2 or TRBV6-3 and TRBJ2-7; TRBD1 might be the D (6 bases). V dropped 6 bases and J dropped 3 bases, with 9 bases sitting between them. This CDR3 is built from 12 residues. Looked up from germline, CDR1 is MNHEY and CDR2 is SVGEGT. The CDR3 DNA follows: TGTGCCAGCAGCCCAGGGGTCTACGAGCAGTACGTC. Amino acid sequence: CASSPGVYEQYV.

This clone was observed a handful of times. The chain carries TRBV7-9 and TRBJ1-2; D might be TRBD1 (6 bases). There are 14 residues in the CDR3. In germline, CDR1 is SEHNR, CDR2 FQNEAQ (reference sequence). CDR3 amino acids: CAAGGLGIEDGYTF. Here the CDR3 DNA reads TGTGCGGCGGGGGGCCTGGGGATCGAGGATGGCTACACCTTC.

CDR3 nucleotides: TGTGCCAGCAGCCAACGGGGGGGATCTTACAATGAGCAGTTCTTC. This encodes CASSQRGGSYNEQFF. This chain links TRBV3-1 (or the pseudogene TRBV3-2) with TRBJ2-1; 8 bases are a match to TRBD2. Per the germline V gene, CDR1 is LGHDT and CDR2 is YNNKEL (reference sequence). CDR3 length: 15 amino acids. The trim removed 2 bases at V and 4 bases at J, leaving 4 bases unmatched.

V is TRBV24-1 and J is TRBJ2-1; TRBD2 agrees at 8 bases. Germline trimming cut 6 bases from V and 5 bases from J; bases unmatched to any gene: 17. The CDR3 runs to 18 residues. The germline gives CDR1 KGHDR, CDR2 SFDVKD. The CDR3 sequence is CATSTPRVAGKDNNEQFF. CDR3 DNA sequence: TGTGCCACCAGTACCCCCAGGGTAGCGGGGAAAGACAACAATGAGCAGTTCTTC.

J is TRBJ2-3 and V is TRBV3-1 (or the pseudogene TRBV3-2), with 12 bases lining up with TRBD2. V was clipped by 0 bases and J by 4 bases; unmatched bases: 5. Germline assignment: CDR1 LGHDT and CDR2 YNNKEL (reference sequence). CDR3 length equals 17 residues. The CDR3 loop is CASSQEGLAGRSDTQYF. CDR3 DNA: TGTGCCAGCAGCCAAGAAGGACTAGCGGGGAGGTCAGATACGCAGTATTTT.

This chain joins TRBV27 and TRBJ2-6, with 9 bases aligning to TRBD1. V lost 2 bases and J lost 2; bases outside the gene matches: 4. Germline V lookup: CDR1 MNHEY, CDR2 SMNVEV (reference sequence). The CDR3 runs 17 residues. CDR3 sequence reads: CASSLSGTGTGANVLTF. Written as DNA, the CDR3 is TGTGCCAGCAGTTTAAGTGGGACAGGGACTGGGGCCAACGTCCTGACTTTC. The full variable domain, with the rest looked up from reference TRBV27 and TRBJ2-6, is EAQVTQNPRYLITVTGKKLTVTCSQNMNHEYMSWYRQDPGLGLRQIYYSMNVEVTDKGDVPEGYKVSRKEKRNFPLILESPSPNQTSLYFCASSLSGTGTGANVLTFGAGSRLTVL.

This clone was observed a single time. CDR3 protein: CATSDFGGVRQETQYF. CDR3 nucleotides: TGTGCCACCAGTGATTTCGGAGGGGTACGGCAAGAGACCCAGTACTTC. The chain has TRBV24-1 and TRBJ2-5; possibly TRBD2 for D (6 bases). Trimming removed 1 base from V and 2 bases from J, with 13 bases in between. CDR1 KGHDR and CDR2 SFDVKD come from the germline V gene. The CDR3 totals 16 residues.

The rearrangement uses TRBV5-1 and TRBJ1-1; D ambiguous. Per the germline V gene, CDR1 is SGHRS and CDR2 is YFSETQ. The CDR3 length is 13 residues. Trimming shortened V by 7 bases and J by 3 bases, and 13 bases separated the two germline ends. The CDR3 coding sequence is TGCGCCAGCGTCGGGGTCGGTCACACTGAAGCTTTCTTT. It encodes CASVGVGHTEAFF. Supplemented by reference TRBV5-1 and TRBJ1-1, the full variable domain reads KAGVTQTPRYLIKTRGQQVTLSCSPISGHRSVSWYQQTPGQGLQFLFEYFSETQRNKGNFPGRFSGRQFSNSRSEMNVSTLELGDSALYLCASVGVGHTEAFFGQGTRLTVV.

V is TRBV7-9 and J is TRBJ2-5, with 8 bases that match TRBD1. Germline-derived CDR1 and CDR2 are SEHNR and FQNEAQ (reference sequence). CDR3 length equals 15 residues. Germline trimming cut 1 base from V and 5 bases from J; bases unmatched to any gene: 6. CDR3 DNA: TGTGCCAGCAGCTTAGGGGAGACAGGGGCGGAGACCCAGTACTTC. This translates into CASSLGETGAETQYF.

This clone has just one count. The rearrangement uses TRBV11-2 and TRBJ1-2, with D possibly matching TRBD1 (5 bases). V lost 4 bases and J 5 bases, leaving 26 bases between the germline ends. From germline, CDR1 is SGHAT and CDR2 FQNNGV. The CDR3 runs to 18 residues. The CDR3 DNA follows: TGTGCCAGCAGCTCCATCAAAGGTGGCAGGGTCACTTGGTATGGCTACACCTTC. This sequence encodes CASSSIKGGRVTWYGYTF.

The chain couples TRBV7-9 to TRBJ1-2; possibly TRBD1 for D (5 bases). The CDR3 spans 13 residues. Germline assignment: CDR1 SEHNR and CDR2 FQNEAQ (reference sequence). Trimming took off 2 bases at V and 1 base at J, with 5 bases between the two ends. The CDR3: CASSLQGNYGYTF. The CDR3, as DNA: TGTGCCAGCAGCTTACAGGGTAACTATGGCTACACCTTC.